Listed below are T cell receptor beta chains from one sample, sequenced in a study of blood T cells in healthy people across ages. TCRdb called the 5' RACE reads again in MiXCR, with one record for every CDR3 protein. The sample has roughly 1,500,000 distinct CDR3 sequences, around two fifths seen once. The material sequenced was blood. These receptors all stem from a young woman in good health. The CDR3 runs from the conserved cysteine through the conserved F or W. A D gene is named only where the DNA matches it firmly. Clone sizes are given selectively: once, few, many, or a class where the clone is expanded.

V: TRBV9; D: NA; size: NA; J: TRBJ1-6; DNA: TGTGCCAGCAGCGCTCACAGGGAACTGTCTTCACCCCTCCACTTT; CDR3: CASSAHRELSSPLHF
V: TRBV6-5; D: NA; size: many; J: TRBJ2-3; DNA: TGTGCCAGCAGTTACAGTAACACAGATACGCAGTATTTT; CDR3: CASSYSNTDTQYF
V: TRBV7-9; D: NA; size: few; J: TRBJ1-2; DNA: TGTGCCACCATTCCGCTACAGGGTGACAAATATGGCTACACCTTC; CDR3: CATIPLQGDKYGYTF
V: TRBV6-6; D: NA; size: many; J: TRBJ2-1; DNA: TGTGCCAGCAGAGGGACACCAACCAATGAGCAGTTCTTC; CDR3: CASRGTPTNEQFF
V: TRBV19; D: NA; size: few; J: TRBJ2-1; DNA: TGTGCCAGTAGTATAGGGAGGGGTGGGTACAATGAGCAGTTCTTC; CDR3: CASSIGRGGYNEQFF
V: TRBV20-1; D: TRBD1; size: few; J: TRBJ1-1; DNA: TGCAGTGCTTCAGGGGGGGCCACTGAAGCTTTCTTT; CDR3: CSASGGATEAFF
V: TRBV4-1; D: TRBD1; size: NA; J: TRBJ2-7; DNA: TGCGCCAGCAGCCGAGAACAGGGGGCGCCCCACGAGCAGTACTTC; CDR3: CASSREQGAPHEQYF
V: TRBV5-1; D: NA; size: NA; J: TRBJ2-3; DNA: TGCGCCAGCAGCTTAATAGCGGAGGGCTCGGATACGCAGTATTTT; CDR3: CASSLIAEGSDTQYF
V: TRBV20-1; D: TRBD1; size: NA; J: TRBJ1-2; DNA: TGCAGTGCCAGGACAGGGCAAGGCTACACCTTC; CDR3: CSARTGQGYTF
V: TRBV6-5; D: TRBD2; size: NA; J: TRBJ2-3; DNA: TGTGCCAGCAGTGCCGGACTAGCGATCGATACGCAGTATTTT; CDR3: CASSAGLAIDTQYF
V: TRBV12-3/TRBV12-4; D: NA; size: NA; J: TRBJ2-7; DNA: TGTGCCAGCAGTTTACAGGCCCCCACCTCCTACGAGCAGTACTTC; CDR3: CASSLQAPTSYEQYF
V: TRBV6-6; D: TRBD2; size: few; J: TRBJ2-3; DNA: TGTGCCAGCAGTTACGGCGGGAGATCAGATACGCAGTATTTT; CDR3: CASSYGGRSDTQYF
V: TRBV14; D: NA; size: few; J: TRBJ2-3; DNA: TGTGCCAGCAGCCAACGGGACACCCTACGCACAGATACGCAGTATTTT; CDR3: CASSQRDTLRTDTQYF
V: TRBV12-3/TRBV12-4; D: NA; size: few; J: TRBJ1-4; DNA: TGTGCCAGCACCTATGGGGAAAAACTGTTTTTT; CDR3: CASTYGEKLFF
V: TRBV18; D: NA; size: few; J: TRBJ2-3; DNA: TGTGCCAGCTCACCACCCGGCCAGACCACAGATACGCAGTATTTT; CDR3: CASSPPGQTTDTQYF
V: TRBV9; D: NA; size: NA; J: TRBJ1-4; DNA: TGTGCCAGCAGCCCCAACGGGGGCTCGACTGAAAAACTGTTTTTT; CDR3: CASSPNGGSTEKLFF
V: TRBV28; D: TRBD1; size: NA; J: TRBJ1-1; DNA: TGTGCCAGCAGTTTAACGGGGGGACAGGCTAACACTGAAGCTTTCTTT; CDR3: CASSLTGGQANTEAFF
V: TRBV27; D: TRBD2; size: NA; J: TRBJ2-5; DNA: TGTGCCAGCAGCCCCGGGACTAGGATTAGGACCCAGTACTTC; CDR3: CASSPGTRIRTQYF
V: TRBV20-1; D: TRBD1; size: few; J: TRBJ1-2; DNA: TGCAGTGCTACCACGGACAGGGAAAAAAGCTACACCTTC; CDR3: CSATTDREKSYTF
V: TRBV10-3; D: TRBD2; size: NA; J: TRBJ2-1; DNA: TGTGCCATCAGTGAAGCGGGGGGGCAGTTCTTC; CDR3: CAISEAGGQFF
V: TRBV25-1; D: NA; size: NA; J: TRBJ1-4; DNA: TGTGCCAGCATCAGGCGGGCGGTTCAAAAACTGTTTTTT; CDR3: CASIRRAVQKLFF
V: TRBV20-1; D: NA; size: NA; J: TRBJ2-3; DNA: TGCAGTGCTAGCTTCGCTCCCCCTAGCACAGATACGCAGTATTTT; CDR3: CSASFAPPSTDTQYF
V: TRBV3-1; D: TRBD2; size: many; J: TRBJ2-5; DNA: TGTGCCAGCAGCCACTCAGGGAGGGGGACCCAGTACTTC; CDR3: CASSHSGRGTQYF
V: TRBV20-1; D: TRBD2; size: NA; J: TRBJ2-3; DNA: TGCAGTGCTAGAGACCCGCACACTAGCGCCGCAAGCACAGATACGCAGTATTTT; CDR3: CSARDPHTSAASTDTQYF
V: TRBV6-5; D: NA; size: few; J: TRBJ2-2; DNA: TGTGCCAGCAGTTACTCCCGGGACACTCGAATCACCGGGGAGCTGTTTTTT; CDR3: CASSYSRDTRITGELFF
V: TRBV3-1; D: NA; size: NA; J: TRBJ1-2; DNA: TGTGCCAGCAGCCAATTCCAGAACTATGGCTACACCTTC; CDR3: CASSQFQNYGYTF
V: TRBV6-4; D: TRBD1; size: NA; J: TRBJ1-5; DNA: TGTGCCAGCAGCCCTCGGGGACAGGGTGGCAATCAGCCCCAGCATTTT; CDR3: CASSPRGQGGNQPQHF
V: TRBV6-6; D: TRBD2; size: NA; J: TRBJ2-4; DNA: TGTGCCAGCAGTCACGGCGGGGGTAAAAACATTCAGTACTTC; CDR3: CASSHGGGKNIQYF